A single sample is the source of the 15 T cell receptor beta chains below, sequenced in a study of regulatory T cells in long-lasting Graves disease. Both iRepertoire HTBI primers and Arm-PCR of CDR3 regions were used to build the TCR beta libraries. TCRdb re-analysed the multiplex PCR reads in MiXCR, keeping a single row per CDR3 protein. The sample consists of about 530,000 distinct CDR3 sequences, 16% of them appearing once. The time point is: newly diagnosed GD, antithyroid drugs for less than 3 months. Researchers made the TCR library from RNA that was extracted from PBMCs. These data also formed part of another study, on T cells in Graves' hyperthyroidism and ophthalmopathy.

The starting material was peripheral blood mononuclear cells (PBMCs), obtained at new diagnosis, from a patient treated with antithyroid drugs. The source of these receptors is a woman aged 40-65 years with Graves disease.

This chain links TRBV9 with TRBJ1-1, with D unclear. From germline, CDR1 is SGDLS and CDR2 YYNGEE. V gave up 0 bases and J gave up 7 bases, with 7 bases separating them. The CDR3 contains 12 residues. The CDR3 sequence: CASSVEAGEAFF. The CDR3 DNA follows: TGTGCCAGCAGCGTAGAGGCGGGTGAAGCTTTCTTT.

This chain joins TRBV30 and TRBJ1-5; 10 bases are a match to TRBD1. CDR1 GTSNPN and CDR2 SVGIG come from the germline V gene (reference sequence). The CDR3 spans 13 residues. The V gene end was trimmed by 4 bases and the J gene end by 7 bases; junction bases not matched to a gene: 4. CDR3: CAWKGQGNQPQHF. The CDR3 region has the DNA TGTGCCTGGAAGGGACAGGGGAACCAGCCCCAGCATTTT.

This clonotype was counted at least ten times. The chain has TRBV7-9 and TRBJ1-5; D might be TRBD1 (5 bases). CDR1 is SEHNR and CDR2 is FQNEAQ in the germline V gene (reference sequence). V lost 0 bases to trimming and J lost 7 bases, with 7 bases between them. CDR3 length: 13 residues. The CDR3: CASSLASGQPQHF. DNA for the CDR3: TGTGCCAGCAGCTTAGCGTCAGGGCAGCCCCAGCATTTT.

V usage is TRBV7-9 and J usage is TRBJ2-1, with 8 bases matching TRBD1. With 5 bases clipped from V and 4 bases from J, the junction kept 7 bases outside the gene matches. Germline V gene sequence: CDR1 SEHNR, CDR2 FQNEAQ (reference sequence). The CDR3 has 15 amino acids. CDR3 sequence reads: CASSTPGTGYNEQFF. CDR3 sequence (DNA): TGTGCCAGCAGCACACCTGGGACAGGTTACAATGAGCAGTTCTTC.

The rearrangement links TRBV10-1 to TRBJ1-1; perhaps TRBD1 as D (6 bases). The CDR3 totals 14 residues. V lost 6 bases and J lost 3, with 14 bases in between. CDR1 is WNHNN and CDR2 is SYGVQD in the germline V gene (reference sequence). CDR3 sequence reads: CASRRGGPDTEAFF. DNA of the CDR3: TGCGCCAGCAGGCGGGGGGGGCCGGACACTGAAGCTTTCTTT.

This clonotype came up many times. The rearrangement links TRBV29-1 to TRBJ1-5; no clear D. V dropped 5 bases and J dropped 2 bases, with 10 bases sitting between them. Germline CDR1 SQVTM, CDR2 ANQGSEA. The CDR3 length is 13 residues. The CDR3 sequence: CSVRSGGNQPQHF. CDR3 nucleotide sequence: TGCAGCGTTCGATCTGGAGGCAATCAGCCCCAGCATTTT.

This clonotype was recorded many times. The J gene is TRBJ1-6, the V gene TRBV2, with D hard to call. The germline CDR1 and CDR2 sequences are SNHLY and FYNNEI. The CDR3 is made up of 14 amino acids. Trimming took 4 bases from V and 10 from J, leaving 14 bases between them. The CDR3 is CASSVGPERSPLHF. CDR3 sequence (DNA): TGTGCCAGCAGTGTTGGACCGGAGAGATCACCCCTCCACTTT. The whole variable domain, filled in from reference TRBV2 and TRBJ1-6, reads EPEVTQTPSHQVTQMGQEVILRCVPISNHLYFYWYRQILGQKVEFLVSFYNNEISEKSEIFDDQFSVERPDGSNFTLKIRSTKLEDSAMYFCASSVGPERSPLHFGNGTRLTVT.

V usage is TRBV20-1 and J usage is TRBJ2-2, with 13 nucleotides matching TRBD2. The V segment lost 6 bases and the J segment 3 bases; nucleotides outside the gene matches: 7. Germline V lookup: CDR1 DFQATT, CDR2 SNEGSKA (reference sequence). The length of the CDR3 is 16 residues. The CDR3 DNA sequence: TGCAGTGCGTCCGGACTAGCGGGGGCGTACACCGGGGAGCTGTTTTTT. The encoded protein is CSASGLAGAYTGELFF.

The table lists this clonotype with many counts. V gene TRBV20-1 combines with J gene TRBJ1-1, with D possibly TRBD1 on 5 matching bases. The germline V gene has CDR1 DFQATT and CDR2 SNEGSKA (reference sequence). V was clipped by 5 bases and J by 4 bases, with 17 bases between them. The CDR3 sequence is 14 residues long. CDR3: CSAGPQGTGTEAFF. CDR3 nucleotides: TGCAGTGCTGGACCCCAGGGTACGGGCACTGAAGCTTTCTTT.

This clonotype has a count of ten or more. The J gene is TRBJ2-5, the V gene TRBV27; tentative D call: TRBD1 (5 bases). Per the germline V gene, CDR1 is MNHEY and CDR2 is SMNVEV (reference sequence). V lost 1 base and J 4 bases, leaving 16 bases between the germline ends. The CDR3 is 16 amino acids. CDR3 protein: CASSLYGLTAPETQYF. In DNA form, the CDR3 reads TGTGCCAGCAGTTTATATGGCCTGACAGCCCCAGAGACCCAGTACTTC.

In its sample, this clonotype was seen a few times. A read error may account for a junction end that differs from germline. The chain employs TRBV2 and TRBJ2-1, with TRBD1 as a possible D gene (7 bases). In germline, CDR1 is SNHLY, CDR2 FYNNEI. This CDR3 contains 17 residues. The CDR3 sequence is CATSPSSQGGGNNEQFF. Here the CDR3 DNA reads TGTGCCACCAGTCCCTCGAGTCAGGGGGGCGGGAACAATGAGCAGTTCTTC.

The J gene is TRBJ2-5, the V gene TRBV29-1, with D possibly matching TRBD2 (7 bases). The J call may be incorrect, as the DNA end agrees better with TRBJ2-1. CDR1 is SQVTM and CDR2 is ANQGSEA in the germline V gene. The CDR3 covers 16 residues. CDR3 in DNA: TGCAGCGTTGGGGAATACTCGGGGGGCCCATACAATGAGCAGTTCTTC. It encodes CSVGEYSGGPYNEQFF.

Concerning this clonotype: This is likely a read error, given that the CDR3 carries no conserved phenylalanine or tryptophan at its end. V gene TRBV12-3 or TRBV12-4 combines with J gene TRBJ2-1; 8 bases are shared with TRBD2. There are 16 residues in the CDR3. V was clipped by 8 bases and J by 8 bases; unmatched bases: 17. This CDR3 is CASRRPGGEVKDEQFL. Here the CDR3 DNA reads TGTGCCAGCCGACGCCCGGGGGGGGAGGTAAAGGATGAGCAGTTCCTC.

The chain has TRBV4-1 and TRBJ2-2, with 8 nucleotides matching TRBD1. V lost 3 bases and J lost 8; bases outside the gene matches: 11. Germline lookup yields CDR1 MGHRA and CDR2 YSYEKL. This CDR3 region has 16 residues. CDR3 in amino acids: CASSQPGGAAAGELFF. The CDR3 DNA is TGCGCCAGCAGCCAGCCAGGGGGCGCAGCGGCTGGGGAGCTGTTTTTT.

This clonotype was observed at least ten times. The J gene is TRBJ2-7, the V gene TRBV13, with no clear D. Trimming took off 5 bases at V and 7 bases at J, with 9 bases between the two ends. The CDR3 extends over 11 amino acids. CDR1 and CDR2 from the germline V gene are PRHDT and FYEKMQ (reference sequence). Written as DNA, the CDR3 is TGTGCCAGCAGCCTGAACAAAGAGCAGTACTTC. Amino acid sequence: CASSLNKEQYF.